This T cell receptor beta chain was obtained from a study of CD8+ T cells in alopecia areata. Extraction of RNA preceded its reverse transcription into cDNA, which served as the sequencing template. Sequencing was performed with immunoSEQ multiplex PCR; in TCRdb, only in-frame clones are kept and a portion is missing. The sample lists about 190,000 clones, roughly three fifths occurring once. Treatment: oral pan-JAK inhibitor, 5-10 mg twice daily. To note about this clone: The antigen is unknown.

Findings and caveats of the study: Under tofacitinib, fewer expanded CD8+ clones appeared among the top 100 scalp clones. Especially in alopecia totalis/universalis, lesional scalp showed greater clonality than normal scalp did.

The junction had 17 bases not matched to a gene; V was cut back by 5 bases and J by 0 bases. Looked up from germline, CDR1 is SNHLY and CDR2 is FYNNEI. The CDR3 extends over 19 amino acids. The J gene is TRBJ2-7, the V gene TRBV2; 9 positions match TRBD2. The source of this sequence is a human donor with alopecia areata. Source: CD4+ T cells sorted from blood, taken at week 4, from a patient treated with tofacitinib. In DNA form, the CDR3 reads TGTGCCAGCAGTCCCGGGTTAGATAGCGGGAGCGCGAGCTCCTACGAGCAGTACTTC. Protein sequence: CASSPGLDSGSASSYEQYF.